This T cell receptor (beta chain) was profiled in a study of cytotoxic CD8 clonotypes in ibrutinib-treated CLL. There are a few counts of this clone. The antigen remains unidentified. The germline CDR1 and CDR2 sequences are SGHRS and YFSETQ. V lost 2 bases and J 5 bases, leaving 12 bases between the germline ends. This CDR3 has 14 amino acids. Some clones are missing from TCRdb's copy, which holds only in-frame ones; the method was immunoSEQ multiplex PCR. The sample yields approximately 92,000 clones, approximately 80% seen once. Findings and limits, study-wide: Public clonotypes, an uncommon group, contracted or remained stable on treatment.

V and J are TRBV5-1 and TRBJ2-3; possibly TRBD2 for D (6 bases). The sequencing here drew on PBMCs, taken after 24 months of ibrutinib treatment. The TCR sequence derives from a human donor with chronic lymphocytic leukemia. CDR3 DNA sequence: TGCGCCAGCAGCTTAGGAGGGGCCGGAGATACGCAGTATTTT. It translates to CASSLGGAGDTQYF.